This T cell receptor beta chain was observed in a study of blood T cell repertoires in COVID-19. Background on the study: Italy, Spain and the United States were the sources of the convalescent and acute COVID-19 samples.

Clones were sequenced by immunoSEQ multiplex PCR, and TCRdb holds only the in-frame ones, with some missing. Of about 430,000 clones detected, 88% appear once; the ten largest clones hold approximately 1.5%. This CDR3 region has 16 residues. Germline V gene lookup returns CDR1 SGHRS and CDR2 YFSETQ. Trimming took 1 base from V and 4 from J; bases not matched to a gene: 9. This study enrolled people aged 18 to 89 from about two dozen US geographic areas. The sample comprised PBMCs or T cells enriched from blood (not recorded which). The sequence derives from a woman under 30 who had been exposed to COVID-19. This chain joins TRBV5-1 and TRBJ2-5; 8 bases agree with TRBD1. DNA for the CDR3: TGCGCCAGCAGCTTGAGGGGACAGGATATTGGAGAGACCCAGTACTTC. Translated, it gives CASSLRGQDIGETQYF.